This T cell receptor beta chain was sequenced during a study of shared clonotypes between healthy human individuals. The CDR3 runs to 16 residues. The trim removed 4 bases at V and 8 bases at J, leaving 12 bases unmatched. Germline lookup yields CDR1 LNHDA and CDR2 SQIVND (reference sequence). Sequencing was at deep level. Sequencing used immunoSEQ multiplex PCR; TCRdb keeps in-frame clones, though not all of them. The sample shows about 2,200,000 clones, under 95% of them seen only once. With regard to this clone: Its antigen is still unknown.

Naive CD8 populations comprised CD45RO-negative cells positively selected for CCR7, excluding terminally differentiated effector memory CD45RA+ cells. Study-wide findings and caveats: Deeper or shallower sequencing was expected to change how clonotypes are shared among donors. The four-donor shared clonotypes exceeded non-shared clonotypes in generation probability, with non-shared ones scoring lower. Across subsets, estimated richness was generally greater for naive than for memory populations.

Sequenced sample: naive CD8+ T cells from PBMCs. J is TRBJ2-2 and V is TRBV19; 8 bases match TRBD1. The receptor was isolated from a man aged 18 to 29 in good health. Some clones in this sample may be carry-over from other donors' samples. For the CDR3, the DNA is TGTGCCAGTAGTACCCCGGACAGGGCCCCGGCAGGGGAGCTGTTTTTT. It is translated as CASSTPDRAPAGELFF.